The sequence of this T cell receptor (beta chain) was determined in a study of blood T cell repertoires in COVID-19. On the study more broadly: Sources were T cells, B-cell-depleted T cells, or PBMCs; the material itself was cDNA or gDNA.

Original processing methods: From reference gene primer amplification, estimates of nucleated cell counts were derived. The repertoire was sequenced with immunoSEQ multiplex PCR; TCRdb's copy has only in-frame clones and lacks some. V, J and clone size are taken as reported in that table, and D and trimming were inferred from the DNA itself. The sample has 270,000 or so clones; around nine tenths are singletons. CDR3 size: 12 residues. Germline CDR1 SGHKS, CDR2 YYEKEE (reference sequence). V lost 1 base to trimming and J lost 4 bases, with 6 bases between them. The TCR was taken from a man aged 40-50 years with active or convalescent COVID-19. The chain joins TRBV5-5 to TRBJ2-7; D uncertain. Sequences were obtained from peripheral blood. The CDR3 is CASSLWPYEQYF. CDR3 in DNA: TGTGCCAGCAGCTTGTGGCCGTACGAGCAGTACTTC.